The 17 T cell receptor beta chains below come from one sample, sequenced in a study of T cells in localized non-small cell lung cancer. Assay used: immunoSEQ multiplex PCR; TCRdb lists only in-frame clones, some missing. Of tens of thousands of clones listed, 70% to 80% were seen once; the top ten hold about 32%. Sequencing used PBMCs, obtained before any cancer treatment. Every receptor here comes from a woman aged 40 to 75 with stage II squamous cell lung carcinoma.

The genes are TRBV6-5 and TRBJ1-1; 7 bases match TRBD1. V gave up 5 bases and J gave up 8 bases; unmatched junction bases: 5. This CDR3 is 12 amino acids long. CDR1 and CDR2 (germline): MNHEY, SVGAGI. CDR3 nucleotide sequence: TGTGCCAGCAGTAAGCAGGGGGGCGAAGCTTTCTTT. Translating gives CASSKQGGEAFF.

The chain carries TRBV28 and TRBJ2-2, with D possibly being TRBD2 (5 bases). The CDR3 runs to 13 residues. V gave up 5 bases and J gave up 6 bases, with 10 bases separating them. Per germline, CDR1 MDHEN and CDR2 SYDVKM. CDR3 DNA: TGTGCCAGCAGTACCCCCGGGGCCGGGGAGCTGTTTTTT. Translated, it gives CASSTPGAGELFF.

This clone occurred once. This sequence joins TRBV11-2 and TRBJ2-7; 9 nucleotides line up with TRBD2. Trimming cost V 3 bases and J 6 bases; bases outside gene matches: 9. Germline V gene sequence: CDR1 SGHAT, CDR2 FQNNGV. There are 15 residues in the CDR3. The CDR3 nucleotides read TGTGCCAGCAGCTTGGGGAGCGGGGGGACTGGCGAGCAGTACGTC. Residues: CASSLGSGGTGEQYV.

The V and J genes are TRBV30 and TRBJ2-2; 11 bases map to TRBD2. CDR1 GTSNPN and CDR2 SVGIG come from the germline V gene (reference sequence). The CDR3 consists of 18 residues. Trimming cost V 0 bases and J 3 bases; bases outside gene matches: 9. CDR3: CAWSVLPRLAGYTGELFF. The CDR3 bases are TGTGCCTGGAGTGTACTCCCTCGACTAGCGGGATACACCGGGGAGCTGTTTTTT. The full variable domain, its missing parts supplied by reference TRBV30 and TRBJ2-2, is SQTIHQWPATLVQPVGSPLSLECTVEGTSNPNLYWYRQAAGRGLQLLFYSVGIGQISSEVPQNLSASRPQDRQFILSSKKLLLSDSGFYLCAWSVLPRLAGYTGELFFGEGSRLTVL.

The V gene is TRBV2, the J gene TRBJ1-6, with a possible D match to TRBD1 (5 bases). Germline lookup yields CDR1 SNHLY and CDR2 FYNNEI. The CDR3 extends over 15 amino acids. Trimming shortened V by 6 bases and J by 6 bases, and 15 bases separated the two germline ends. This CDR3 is CASRKGEGINSPLHF. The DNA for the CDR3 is TGTGCCAGCAGAAAAGGGGAGGGGATTAATTCACCCCTCCACTTT. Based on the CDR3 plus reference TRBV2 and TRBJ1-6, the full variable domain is EPEVTQTPSHQVTQMGQEVILRCVPISNHLYFYWYRQILGQKVEFLVSFYNNEISEKSEIFDDQFSVERPDGSNFTLKIRSTKLEDSAMYFCASRKGEGINSPLHFGNGTRLTVT.

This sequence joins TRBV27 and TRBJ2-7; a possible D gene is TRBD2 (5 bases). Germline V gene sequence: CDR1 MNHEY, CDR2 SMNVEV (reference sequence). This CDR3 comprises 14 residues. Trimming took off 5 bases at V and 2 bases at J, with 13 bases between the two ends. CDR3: CASSAREGPYEQYF. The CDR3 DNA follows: TGTGCCAGCAGTGCCCGAGAGGGCCCCTACGAGCAGTACTTC.

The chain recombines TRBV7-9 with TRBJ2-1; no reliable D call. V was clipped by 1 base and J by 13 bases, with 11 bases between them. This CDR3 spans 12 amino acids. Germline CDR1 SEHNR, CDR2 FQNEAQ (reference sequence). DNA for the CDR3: TGTGCCAGCAGCTTAGAAGGGTCAGGACAGTTCTTC. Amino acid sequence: CASSLEGSGQFF.

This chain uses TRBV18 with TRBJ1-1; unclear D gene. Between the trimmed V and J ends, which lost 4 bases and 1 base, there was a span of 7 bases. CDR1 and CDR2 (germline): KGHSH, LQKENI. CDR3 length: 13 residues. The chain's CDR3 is CASSLQSNTEAFF. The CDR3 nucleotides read TGTGCCAGCTCACTACAGTCGAACACTGAAGCTTTCTTT.

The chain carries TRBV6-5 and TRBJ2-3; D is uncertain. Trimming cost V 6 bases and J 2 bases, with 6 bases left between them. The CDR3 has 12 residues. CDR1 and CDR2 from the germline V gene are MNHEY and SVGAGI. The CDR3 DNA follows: TGTGCCAGCAGCGCTGCCACAGATACGCAGTATTTT. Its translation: CASSAATDTQYF.

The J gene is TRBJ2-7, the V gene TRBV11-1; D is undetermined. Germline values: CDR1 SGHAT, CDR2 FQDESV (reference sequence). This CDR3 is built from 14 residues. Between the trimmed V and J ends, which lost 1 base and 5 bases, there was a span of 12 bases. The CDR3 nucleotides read TGTGCCAGCAGCTTAGATTTGTTCGGCGACGAGCAGTACTTC. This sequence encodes CASSLDLFGDEQYF. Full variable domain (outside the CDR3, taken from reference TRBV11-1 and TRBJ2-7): EAEVAQSPRYKITEKSQAVAFWCDPISGHATLYWYRQILGQGPELLVQFQDESVVDDSQLPKDRFSAERLKGVDSTLKIQPAELGDSAMYLCASSLDLFGDEQYFGPGTRLTVT.

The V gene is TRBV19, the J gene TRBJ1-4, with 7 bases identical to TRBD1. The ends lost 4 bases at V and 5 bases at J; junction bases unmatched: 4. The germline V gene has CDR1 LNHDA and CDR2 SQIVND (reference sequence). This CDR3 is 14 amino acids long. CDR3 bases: TGTGCCAGTAGTAAACCGACAGGGAATGAAAAACTGTTTTTT. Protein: CASSKPTGNEKLFF.

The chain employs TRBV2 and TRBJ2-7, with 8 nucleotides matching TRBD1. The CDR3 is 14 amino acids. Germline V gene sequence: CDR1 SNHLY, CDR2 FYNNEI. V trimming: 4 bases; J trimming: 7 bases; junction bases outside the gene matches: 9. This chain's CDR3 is CASSVDRGFVEQYF. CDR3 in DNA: TGTGCCAGCAGTGTAGACAGGGGTTTCGTTGAGCAGTACTTC. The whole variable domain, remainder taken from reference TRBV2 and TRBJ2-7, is EPEVTQTPSHQVTQMGQEVILRCVPISNHLYFYWYRQILGQKVEFLVSFYNNEISEKSEIFDDQFSVERPDGSNFTLKIRSTKLEDSAMYFCASSVDRGFVEQYFGPGTRLTVT.

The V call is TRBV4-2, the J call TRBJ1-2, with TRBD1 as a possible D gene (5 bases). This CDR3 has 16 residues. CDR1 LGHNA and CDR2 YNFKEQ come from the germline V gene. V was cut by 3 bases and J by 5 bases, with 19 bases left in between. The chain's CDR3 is CASSHQEDIPSYGYTF. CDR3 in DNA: TGTGCCAGCAGCCACCAGGAGGACATACCCTCTTATGGCTACACCTTC.

The CDR3 sequence is CASSSGTSSAFF. The CDR3, as DNA: TGTGCCAGCAGCTCCGGGACGTCTTCGGCTTTCTTT. V usage is TRBV7-9 and J usage is TRBJ1-1; D is possibly TRBD1 (5 bases). The CDR3 runs to 12 residues. The V and J ends lost 4 bases and 11 bases respectively, with 14 bases between them. Germline V CDR1 and CDR2: SEHNR, FQNEAQ (reference sequence).

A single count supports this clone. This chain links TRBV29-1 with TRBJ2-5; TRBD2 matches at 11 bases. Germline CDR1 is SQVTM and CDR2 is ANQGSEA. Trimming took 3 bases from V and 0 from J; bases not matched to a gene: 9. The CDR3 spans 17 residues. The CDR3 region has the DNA TGCAGCGTTGATGGTCTAGCGGGGGGATCGTACCAAGAGACCCAGTACTTC. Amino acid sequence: CSVDGLAGGSYQETQYF.

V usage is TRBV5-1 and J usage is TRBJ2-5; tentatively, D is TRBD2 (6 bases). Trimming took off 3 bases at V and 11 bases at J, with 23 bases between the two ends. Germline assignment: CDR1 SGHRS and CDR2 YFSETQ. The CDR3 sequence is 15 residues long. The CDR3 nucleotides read TGCGCCAGCAGCTCTGTTAGGAGGGAGTCGGGGGAGCAGTACTTC. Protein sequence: CASSSVRRESGEQYF.

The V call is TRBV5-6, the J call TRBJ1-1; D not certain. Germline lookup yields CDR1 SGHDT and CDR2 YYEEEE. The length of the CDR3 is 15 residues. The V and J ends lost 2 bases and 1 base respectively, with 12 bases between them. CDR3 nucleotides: TGTGCCAGCAGCTTTCTCAGCAGGCCGAACACTGAAGCTTTCTTT. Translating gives CASSFLSRPNTEAFF.